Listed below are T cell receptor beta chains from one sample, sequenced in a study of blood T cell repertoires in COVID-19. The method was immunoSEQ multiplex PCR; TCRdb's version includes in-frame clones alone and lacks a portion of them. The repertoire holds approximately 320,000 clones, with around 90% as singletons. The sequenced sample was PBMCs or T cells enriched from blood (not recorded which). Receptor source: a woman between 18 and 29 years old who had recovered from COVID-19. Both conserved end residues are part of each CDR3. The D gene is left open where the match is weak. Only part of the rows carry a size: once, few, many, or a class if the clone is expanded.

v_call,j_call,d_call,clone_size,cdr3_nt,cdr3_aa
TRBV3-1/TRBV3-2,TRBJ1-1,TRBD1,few,TGTGCCAGCAGCCATCAGGGGGGAGAGGCTGAAGCTTTCTTT,CASSHQGGEAEAFF
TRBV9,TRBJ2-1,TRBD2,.,TGTGCCAGCAGCGTGGTAGCGGGAGATTCCTCCAATGAGCAGTTCTTC,CASSVVAGDSSNEQFF
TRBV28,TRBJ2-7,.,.,TGTGCCAGCTCCTCAGGTGGTAGCTCCTACGAGCAGTACTTC,CASSSGGSSYEQYF
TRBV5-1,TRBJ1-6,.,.,TGCGCCAGCAGCTGGACAGACTATAATTCACCCCTCCACTTT,CASSWTDYNSPLHF
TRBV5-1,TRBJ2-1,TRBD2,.,TGCGCCAGCAGCTTGGGACTAGCGGGGGGAGAGCAGTTCTTC,CASSLGLAGGEQFF
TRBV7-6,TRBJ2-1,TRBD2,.,TGTGCCAGCAGCTTACAGGGACTAGCGTCTCACAATGAGCAGTTCTTC,CASSLQGLASHNEQFF
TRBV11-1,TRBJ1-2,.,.,TGTGCCAGCAGCACCGCCCCCAGGGGCTTGGGCTACACCTTC,CASSTAPRGLGYTF
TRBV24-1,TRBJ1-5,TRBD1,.,TGTGCCACCAGTGAGACCGGGACAGATGTCAATCAGCCCCAGCATTTT,CATSETGTDVNQPQHF
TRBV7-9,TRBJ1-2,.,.,TGTGCCAGCAGCTTAGAGGGAGGGACATATGGCTACACCTTC,CASSLEGGTYGYTF
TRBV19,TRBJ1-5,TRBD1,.,TGTGCCAGTAGCATGGGACAGGGGCTGCCCCAGCATTTT,CASSMGQGLPQHF
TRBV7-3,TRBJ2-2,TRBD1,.,TGTGCCAGCAGCTTAACCCGGGGGCCAGGGGGCGGCGGGGAGCTGTTTTTT,CASSLTRGPGGGGELFF
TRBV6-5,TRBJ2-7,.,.,TGTGCCAGCAGTTACGGGTCAGGGGCCTACGAGCAGTACTTC,CASSYGSGAYEQYF
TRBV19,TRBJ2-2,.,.,TGTGCCAGTAGTATAGGGTACTCTAACGGGGAGCTGTTTTTT,CASSIGYSNGELFF
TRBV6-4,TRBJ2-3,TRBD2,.,TGTGCCAGCAGTGACTCAGCGGGGGAGGGGACAGATACGCAGTATTTT,CASSDSAGEGTDTQYF
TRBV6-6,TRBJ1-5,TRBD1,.,TGTGCCAGCGGGACAGGGCGAGGCAATCAGCCCCAGCATTTT,CASGTGRGNQPQHF
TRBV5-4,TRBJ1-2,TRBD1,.,TGTGCCAGCAGCGAGGGGACAGGGGGCTTTGGCTACACCTTC,CASSEGTGGFGYTF
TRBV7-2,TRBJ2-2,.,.,TGTGCCAGCAGCTTAGGGCGGACCGGGGAGCTGTTTTTT,CASSLGRTGELFF
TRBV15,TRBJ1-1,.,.,TGTGCCACCAGCAGAGCTCACAGAGTTACTGAAGCTTTCTTT,CATSRAHRVTEAFF
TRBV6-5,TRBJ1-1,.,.,TGTGCCAGCAGCTTCTGGGGGGGCAGAGAAGCTTTCTTT,CASSFWGGREAFF
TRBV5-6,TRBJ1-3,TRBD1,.,TGTGCCAGCAGCAAATACCGCCCGGGACAGGGGTTTCGTGGAAACACCATATATTTT,CASSKYRPGQGFRGNTIYF
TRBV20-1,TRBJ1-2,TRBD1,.,TGCAGTGTTATAAAGGGGGCTGGCTACACCTTC,CSVIKGAGYTF
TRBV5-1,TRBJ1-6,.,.,TGCGCCAGCAGCTTGGGACAGCATAATTCACCCCTCCACTTT,CASSLGQHNSPLHF
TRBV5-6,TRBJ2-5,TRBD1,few,TGTGCCAGCAGCACATGGGACAGACCGGTTCAAGAGACCCAGTACTTC,CASSTWDRPVQETQYF
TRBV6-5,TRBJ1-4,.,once,TGTGCCAGCAGCTCAGATCAGGGTGTAGGTGAAAAACTGTTTTTT,CASSSDQGVGEKLFF
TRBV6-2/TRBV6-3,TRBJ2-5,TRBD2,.,TGTGCCAGCAGTTACGCGGGACTAGCGGGAGGGCGTGAGACCCAGTACTTC,CASSYAGLAGGRETQYF
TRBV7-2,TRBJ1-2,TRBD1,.,TGTGCCAGCAGCTCTCCGACAGGGGGCGGCTATGGCTACACCTTC,CASSSPTGGGYGYTF
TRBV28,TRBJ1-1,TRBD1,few,TGTGCCAGCAGTCCCGGGACAGGGTACACTGAAGCTTTCTTT,CASSPGTGYTEAFF
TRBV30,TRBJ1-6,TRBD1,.,TGTGCCTGGAATCCGGGACAGGGGAATTCACCCCTCCACTTT,CAWNPGQGNSPLHF
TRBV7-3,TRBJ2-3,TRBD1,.,TGTGCCAGCAGCTTCGGACAGGTCACAGATACGCAGTATTTT,CASSFGQVTDTQYF
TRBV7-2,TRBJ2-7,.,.,TGTGCCAGCAGCTTAGTTTCTAGAACTGGTGAGCAGTACTTC,CASSLVSRTGEQYF
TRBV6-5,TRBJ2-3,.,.,TGTGCCAGCAGACGGGGGGCTGTAAGCACAGATACGCAGTATTTT,CASRRGAVSTDTQYF
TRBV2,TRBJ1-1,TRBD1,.,TGTGCCACCCAACCCGGGACAGCCACTGAAGCTTTCTTT,CATQPGTATEAFF
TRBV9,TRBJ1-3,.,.,TGTGCCAGCAGCGTAGGCGGGGAAAACACCATATATTTT,CASSVGGENTIYF
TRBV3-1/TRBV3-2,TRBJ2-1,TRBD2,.,TGTGCCAGCAGCCAAATCCTTGGGACTAGCACGTTCTTC,CASSQILGTSTFF
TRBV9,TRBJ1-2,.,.,TGTGCCAGCAGCGTAGATTGGGGGGGCTATGGCTACACCTTC,CASSVDWGGYGYTF
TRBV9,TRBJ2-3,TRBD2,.,TGTGCCAGCAGCGCCCAGACCCCGGGGCTAGCGGCCAGCACAGATACGCAGTATTTT,CASSAQTPGLAASTDTQYF
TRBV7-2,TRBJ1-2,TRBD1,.,TGTGCCAGCAGCTTAGTTGGACAGGGAATCGATGGCTACACCTTC,CASSLVGQGIDGYTF
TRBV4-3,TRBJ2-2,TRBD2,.,TGCGCCAGCAGCCGGACTAGCGGGAGAGGCTCGGACACCGGGGAGCTGTTTTTT,CASSRTSGRGSDTGELFF
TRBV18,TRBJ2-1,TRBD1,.,TGTGCCAGCTCACCCGGACAGGGGGGCTCCTACAATGAGCAGTTCTTC,CASSPGQGGSYNEQFF
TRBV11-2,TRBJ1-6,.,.,TGTGCCAGCAGCTTAGAATCGGAGGGCAGGTCACCCCTCCACTTT,CASSLESEGRSPLHF
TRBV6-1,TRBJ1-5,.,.,TGTGCCAGCAGTGAAGTGGGACACCTTAGCAATCAGCCCCAGCATTTT,CASSEVGHLSNQPQHF
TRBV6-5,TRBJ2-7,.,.,TGTGCCAGCAGTTACTCAGGCGGATCCGGCGAGCAGTACTTC,CASSYSGGSGEQYF
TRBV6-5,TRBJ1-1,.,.,TGTGCCAGCAGTACAAACACGGGGAACACTGAAGCTTTCTTT,CASSTNTGNTEAFF
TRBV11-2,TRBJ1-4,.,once,TGTGCCAGCAGCTTGCTCGGGAATGAAAAACTGTTTTTT,CASSLLGNEKLFF
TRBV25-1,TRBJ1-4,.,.,TGTGCCAGCAGTGAATTAGACAGGTATAATGAAAAACTGTTTTTT,CASSELDRYNEKLFF
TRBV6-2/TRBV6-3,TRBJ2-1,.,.,TGTGCCAGCAGTAGTGCCGGCGGGATCAAAGACAATGAGCAGTTCTTC,CASSSAGGIKDNEQFF
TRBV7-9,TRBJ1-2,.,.,TGTGCCAGCAGAGGTAGCACGGGGACTGGCTATGGCTACACCTTC,CASRGSTGTGYGYTF
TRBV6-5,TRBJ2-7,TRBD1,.,TGTGCCAGCAGTTACTCTTCACAGGGGGCGTCCGAGCAGTACTTC,CASSYSSQGASEQYF
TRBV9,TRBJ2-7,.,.,TGTGCCAGCAGCGGTTCCCATGACAGGATACTCTACGAGCAGTACTTC,CASSGSHDRILYEQYF
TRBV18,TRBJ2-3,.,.,TGTGCCAGCTCACCTACCGTCGGGAGAAGCACAGATACGCAGTATTTT,CASSPTVGRSTDTQYF
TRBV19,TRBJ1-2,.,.,TGTGCCAGTAGTATCCGGGAACTAAGAAGTGGCTACACCTTC,CASSIRELRSGYTF
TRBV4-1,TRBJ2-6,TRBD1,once,TGCGCCAGCAGCCACGGACAGGGTGCTTCTGGGGCCAACGTCCTGACTTTC,CASSHGQGASGANVLTF
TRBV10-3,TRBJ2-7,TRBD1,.,TGTGCCCTAGGACAGGAACCCTACGAGCAGTACTTC,CALGQEPYEQYF
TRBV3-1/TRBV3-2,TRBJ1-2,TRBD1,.,TGTGCCAGCAGCCAAGGGACAGGGTATGACGACTATGGCTACACCTTC,CASSQGTGYDDYGYTF